This TCR beta chain appears in the sequencing data of a study of beta chain features in type 1 diabetes. Study results and limitations: Because the template was cDNA, high-expressing cells might be over-represented. Significant though moderate, a shortening of TCRB CDR3s appeared in all four CD4+ subsets of Type 1 diabetes patients.

The study reverse transcribed the entire isolated RNA, so it sequenced expressed TCRB transcripts. Here immunoSEQ multiplex PCR was the method, and the copy in TCRdb shows in-frame clones only, minus some. Here the sample spans roughly 400,000 clones, 9.5% to 10% being singletons. Trimming took off 7 bases at V and 1 base at J, with 16 bases between the two ends. The CDR3 contains 15 residues. Germline lookup yields CDR1 LNHDA and CDR2 SQIVND (reference sequence). This clone has more than one count but fewer than ten. The antigen is not known. Sequencing was carried out using central memory CD4+ T cells from blood. The chain combines TRBV19 with TRBJ1-2, with D hard to call. This clonotype was obtained from a man aged 30-40 years with type 1 diabetes. The CDR3 nucleotides read TGTGCCAGTAATCGACTGGGTTACGATAACTATGGCTACACCTTC. It translates to CASNRLGYDNYGYTF.